One sample yielded the 26 T cell receptor beta chains listed below, sequenced in a study of shared clonotypes between healthy human individuals. TCRdb keeps only in-frame clones here, not all; method: immunoSEQ multiplex PCR. Of some 900,000 clones listed, around 80% are singletons. Sequencing input: memory CD4+ T cells sorted from blood. Described subset: CD45RA-negative fraction. All receptors come from a man between 18 and 35 years old in good health.

This clone was picked up a small number of times. This chain links TRBV7-2 with TRBJ1-2, with unresolved D. V was shortened by 5 bases and J by 0 bases, with 10 bases between the two germline ends. Germline V gives CDR1 SGHTA, CDR2 FQGNSA. This CDR3 has 14 residues. CDR3 loop: CASSHGLSNYGYTF. DNA of the CDR3: TGTGCCAGCAGCCACGGACTCTCTAACTATGGCTACACCTTC.

V and J are TRBV18 and TRBJ1-2; D possibly corresponds to TRBD1 (6 bases). The CDR3 spans 13 residues. CDR1 is KGHSH, CDR2 LQKENI, per germline. V lost 0 bases, J lost 12 bases, and 14 bases lay in between. In DNA form, the CDR3 reads TGTGCCAGCTCACCACCGGTGCAGGGGCGCCACACCTTC. It translates to CASSPPVQGRHTF.

The V gene is TRBV7-2, the J gene TRBJ2-2, with D unresolved. The CDR3 loop spans 13 amino acids. The V gene lost 2 bases and the J gene lost 6 bases, with 7 bases spanning the gap. The germline V gene has CDR1 SGHTA and CDR2 FQGNSA. CDR3 coding DNA: TGTGCCAGCAGCTTACAAACTCCCGGGGAGCTGTTTTTT. Its translation is CASSLQTPGELFF.

As to this clone: The same CDR3 arises from other DNA sequences in this sample as well. The V call is TRBV4-1, the J call TRBJ2-1; either TRBD1 or TRBD2 may supply D (5 bases each). CDR1 and CDR2 from the germline V gene are MGHRA and YSYEKL. Trimming stripped 1 base from V and 2 bases from J, with 9 bases between. CDR3 size: 15 residues. CDR3 protein: CASSQGGVTYNEQFF. DNA for the CDR3: TGCGCCAGCAGCCAAGGAGGGGTTACCTACAATGAGCAGTTCTTC.

The V gene is TRBV7-2, the J gene TRBJ2-7; D gene ambiguous. Germline V lookup: CDR1 SGHTA, CDR2 FQGNSA. The CDR3 runs 12 residues. V lost 2 bases and J 2 bases, leaving 4 bases between the germline ends. The CDR3 nucleotides are TGTGCCAGCAGCTTACCTGCCTACGAGCAGTACTTC. Its protein is CASSLPAYEQYF.

This chain joins TRBV5-4 and TRBJ1-1; D might be TRBD1 (6 bases). The V gene lost 4 bases and the J gene lost 0 bases, with 13 bases spanning the gap. Looked up from germline, CDR1 is SGHNT and CDR2 is YYREEE (reference sequence). The CDR3 sequence is 15 residues long. The CDR3 loop is CASSRGGAVNTEAFF. Written as DNA, the CDR3 is TGTGCCAGCAGCCGTGGGGGCGCGGTGAACACTGAAGCTTTCTTT. The entire variable domain, with the rest obtained from reference TRBV5-4 and TRBJ1-1, is as follows: ETGVTQSPTHLIKTRGQQVTLRCSSQSGHNTVSWYQQALGQGPQFIFQYYREEENGRGNFPPRFSGLQFPNYSSELNVNALELDDSALYLCASSRGGAVNTEAFFGQGTRLTVV.

The J gene is TRBJ2-6, the V gene TRBV6-5; no firm D call. The CDR3 loop spans 14 amino acids. Deletions cut 6 bases from V and 0 bases from J, with 6 bases between. CDR1 MNHEY and CDR2 SVGAGI come from the germline V gene. The CDR3 protein is CASSLDSGANVLTF. As DNA, the CDR3 is TGTGCCAGCAGCCTGGACTCTGGGGCCAACGTCCTGACTTTC.

V gene TRBV6-1 combines with J gene TRBJ1-2, with D unresolved. The germline gives CDR1 MNHNS, CDR2 SASEGT. The V and J ends lost 8 bases and 4 bases respectively, with 14 bases between them. The CDR3 spans 13 residues. CDR3 DNA sequence: TGTGCCAGCGCCCCGTCAGTGACCTATGGCTACACCTTC. It translates to CASAPSVTYGYTF.

The chain recombines TRBV27 with TRBJ2-2, with 9 positions matching TRBD2. The CDR3 spans 17 residues. The ends lost 6 bases at V and 12 bases at J; junction bases unmatched: 20. Germline CDR1 MNHEY, CDR2 SMNVEV (reference sequence). The CDR3 sequence is CASRAYSSGTGGGKLFF. The CDR3 nucleotides read TGTGCCAGCAGAGCATACTCTAGCGGGACGGGGGGTGGGAAGCTGTTTTTT.

V is TRBV2 and J is TRBJ1-3; a possible D gene is TRBD1 (6 bases). The V and J ends lost 5 bases and 0 bases respectively, with 11 bases between them. Germline V gene lookup returns CDR1 SNHLY and CDR2 FYNNEI. This CDR3 contains 15 residues. CDR3 in amino acids: CASSPTGISGNTIYF. CDR3 nucleotide sequence: TGTGCCAGCAGTCCAACAGGGATCTCTGGAAACACCATATATTTT.

This clone was counted between two and nine times. The chain recombines TRBV10-1 with TRBJ2-2; D uncertain. Germline V gene sequence: CDR1 WNHNN, CDR2 SYGVQD (reference sequence). The CDR3 totals 17 residues. With 0 bases removed from V and 2 bases from J, the gap between germline ends came to 13 bases. CDR3 sequence reads: CASSESPDKINTGELFF. The CDR3 DNA follows: TGCGCCAGCAGTGAGTCCCCCGACAAGATTAACACCGGGGAGCTGTTTTTT.

The chain uses TRBV5-1 and TRBJ2-7; 8 bases fit TRBD1. This CDR3 is built from 16 residues. Losses at the gene ends were 0 bases for V and 0 bases for J; bases not matched to a gene: 5. Germline CDR1 SGHRS, CDR2 YFSETQ. The CDR3 sequence is CASSLAGQGSSYEQYF. CDR3 coding DNA: TGCGCCAGCAGCTTGGCCGGACAGGGAAGCTCCTACGAGCAGTACTTC.

The table lists this clone with a few counts. The rearrangement uses TRBV6-5 and TRBJ2-2; D remains unclear. Germline V lookup: CDR1 MNHEY, CDR2 SVGAGI. The CDR3 runs 12 residues. Trimming removed 5 bases at V and 6 bases at J, with 7 bases between. The CDR3 loop reads CASSILSGELFF. CDR3 nucleotide sequence: TGTGCCAGCAGTATACTGTCCGGGGAGCTGTTTTTT.

The rearrangement uses TRBV4-1 and TRBJ2-5, with D perhaps TRBD1 or TRBD2 (6 bases each). CDR1 and CDR2 from the germline V gene are MGHRA and YSYEKL. CDR3 length equals 14 residues. Trimming left V 1 base short and J 7 bases short, with 13 bases between. The CDR3 region has the DNA TGCGCCAGCAGCCAAGTGGCAGGAGGGGGGACCCAGTACTTC. It is translated as CASSQVAGGGTQYF.

This sequence joins TRBV19 and TRBJ1-4; D might be TRBD1 (6 bases). The CDR3 contains 14 residues. Trimming removed 6 bases from V and 7 bases from J, with 15 bases in between. Germline V gives CDR1 LNHDA, CDR2 SQIVND (reference sequence). The CDR3 loop is CASRKQGLREKLFF. CDR3 nucleotides: TGTGCCAGTAGGAAACAGGGATTACGTGAAAAACTGTTTTTT. Supplemented by reference TRBV19 and TRBJ1-4, the full variable domain reads DGGITQSPKYLFRKEGQNVTLSCEQNLNHDAMYWYRQDPGQGLRLIYYSQIVNDFQKGDIAEGYSVSREKKESFPLTVTSAQKNPTAFYLCASRKQGLREKLFFGSGTQLSVL.

This chain connects TRBV5-1 to TRBJ1-6, with D unclear. This CDR3 has 15 residues. Trimming removed 3 bases at V and 1 base at J, with 8 bases between. Germline V gene sequence: CDR1 SGHRS, CDR2 YFSETQ. The CDR3 DNA reads TGCGCCAGCAGCTGGGAAGGTTCCTATAATTCACCCCTCCACTTT. Amino acids: CASSWEGSYNSPLHF. Together with reference TRBV5-1 and TRBJ1-6, the CDR3 gives the full variable domain: KAGVTQTPRYLIKTRGQQVTLSCSPISGHRSVSWYQQTPGQGLQFLFEYFSETQRNKGNFPGRFSGRQFSNSRSEMNVSTLELGDSALYLCASSWEGSYNSPLHFGNGTRLTVT.

V usage is TRBV2 and J usage is TRBJ2-7; 7 nucleotides agree with TRBD2. The junction had 7 bases not matched to a gene; V was cut back by 0 bases and J by 5 bases. CDR1 and CDR2 from the germline V gene are SNHLY and FYNNEI. The length of the CDR3 is 15 residues. CDR3 sequence reads: CASSEAGGSFDEQYF. The CDR3 nucleotides read TGTGCCAGCAGTGAAGCGGGCGGGAGTTTCGACGAGCAGTACTTC.

The rearrangement uses TRBV9 and TRBJ1-1; D remains unclear. CDR1 SGDLS and CDR2 YYNGEE come from the germline V gene. V dropped 4 bases and J dropped 0 bases, with 7 bases sitting between them. The CDR3 length is 13 residues. In DNA form, the CDR3 reads TGTGCCAGCAGCCCCCGGATGAACACTGAAGCTTTCTTT. This encodes CASSPRMNTEAFF.

This clone was observed a handful of times. The gene calls are TRBV2 and TRBJ1-1; 9 bases are shared with TRBD1. The germline CDR1 and CDR2 sequences are SNHLY and FYNNEI. CDR3 length equals 13 residues. J gave up 10 bases and V 2 bases, and 5 bases lay outside the gene matches. The CDR3 DNA sequence: TGTGCCAGCAGTGAAAGGGGACAGGGAGCAGCTTTCTTT. Protein sequence: CASSERGQGAAFF.

This chain links TRBV9 with TRBJ2-2; D possibly corresponds to TRBD1 (5 bases). Germline V lookup: CDR1 SGDLS, CDR2 YYNGEE. The CDR3 is made up of 16 amino acids. Trimming removed 4 bases from V and 0 bases from J, with 13 bases in between. The CDR3 loop is CASSISGNPNTGELFF. Written as DNA, the CDR3 is TGTGCCAGCAGCATCTCAGGGAACCCGAACACCGGGGAGCTGTTTTTT. Full variable domain (rest looked up from reference TRBV9 and TRBJ2-2): DSGVTQTPKHLITATGQRVTLRCSPRSGDLSVYWYQQSLDQGLQFLIQYYNGEERAKGNILERFSAQQFPDLHSELNLSSLELGDSALYFCASSISGNPNTGELFFGEGSRLTVL.

The V and J genes are TRBV27 and TRBJ2-1, with 11 positions matching TRBD2. CDR3 length: 15 residues. The trim removed 4 bases at V and 5 bases at J, leaving 4 bases unmatched. Germline assignment: CDR1 MNHEY and CDR2 SMNVEV (reference sequence). The CDR3 nucleotides are TGTGCCAGCAGTTCGAGGGGACTAGCGGACAATGAGCAGTTCTTC. Amino acids: CASSSRGLADNEQFF.

The table lists this clone with a count of one. The rearrangement joins TRBV5-6 to TRBJ2-7; D remains ambiguous. The germline gives CDR1 SGHDT, CDR2 YYEEEE. There are 13 residues in the CDR3. V was trimmed by 0 bases and J by 3 bases, leaving 7 bases between them. The CDR3 DNA reads as TGTGCCAGCAGCTTGGATCCCCGCTACGAGCAGTACTTC. Amino acid sequence: CASSLDPRYEQYF.

The chain combines TRBV5-1 with TRBJ2-1, with 13 bases fitting TRBD2. The germline gives CDR1 SGHRS, CDR2 YFSETQ. CDR3 size: 16 residues. Germline trimming cut 3 bases from V and 8 bases from J; bases unmatched to any gene: 8. The CDR3 region has the DNA TGCGCCAGCAGCTCTTTGACTAGCGGGAGGATCTATGAGCAGTTCTTC. Translation gives CASSSLTSGRIYEQFF. Drawing the rest from reference TRBV5-1 and TRBJ2-1, the complete variable domain is KAGVTQTPRYLIKTRGQQVTLSCSPISGHRSVSWYQQTPGQGLQFLFEYFSETQRNKGNFPGRFSGRQFSNSRSEMNVSTLELGDSALYLCASSSLTSGRIYEQFFGPGTRLTVL.

This clone was observed once. Additional DNA sequences in this sample encode the identical CDR3. V usage is TRBV2 and J usage is TRBJ2-2; D ambiguous. CDR3 length: 11 residues. CDR1 SNHLY and CDR2 FYNNEI come from the germline V gene. The germline V and J ends were trimmed by 8 bases and 4 bases, with 5 bases remaining between them. CDR3 bases: TGTGCCAGCGGGGTCACCGGGGAGCTGTTTTTT. It specifies CASGVTGELFF.

The chain joins TRBV7-2 to TRBJ2-3; D not resolved. The V and J ends lost 11 bases and 2 bases respectively, with 14 bases between them. This CDR3 is built from 13 residues. Germline V lookup: CDR1 SGHTA, CDR2 FQGNSA. CDR3 DNA: TGTGCCGGTCGGAGAGCTAACACAGATACGCAGTATTTT. Translation gives CAGRRANTDTQYF.

This clone was detected ten times or more. In the same sample, other DNA sequences code for this CDR3. This chain links TRBV18 with TRBJ1-2, with D hard to call. The CDR3 is 12 amino acids. V shed 0 bases and J shed 8 bases, with 7 bases lying between them. Germline CDR1 reads KGHSH; CDR2 reads LQKENI. The CDR3: CASSPPYGGYTF. The CDR3 DNA sequence: TGTGCCAGCTCACCACCGTACGGCGGCTACACCTTC.